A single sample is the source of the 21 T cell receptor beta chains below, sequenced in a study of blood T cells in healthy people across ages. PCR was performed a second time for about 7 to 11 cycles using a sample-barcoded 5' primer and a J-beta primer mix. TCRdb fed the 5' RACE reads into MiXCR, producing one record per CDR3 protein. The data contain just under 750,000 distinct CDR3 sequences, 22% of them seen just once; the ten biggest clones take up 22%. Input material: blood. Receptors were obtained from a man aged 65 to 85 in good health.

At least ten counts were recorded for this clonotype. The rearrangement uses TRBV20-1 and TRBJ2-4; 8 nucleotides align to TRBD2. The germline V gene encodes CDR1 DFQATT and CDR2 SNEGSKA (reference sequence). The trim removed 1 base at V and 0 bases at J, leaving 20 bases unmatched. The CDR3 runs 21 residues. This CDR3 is CSARVPGGEREMGRAKNIQYF. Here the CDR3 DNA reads TGCAGTGCTAGAGTACCCGGGGGGGAGCGGGAGATGGGAAGAGCCAAAAACATTCAGTACTTC.

This CDR3 is CSVEDGYTF. DNA of the CDR3: TGCAGCGTTGAAGATGGCTACACCTTC. The J gene is TRBJ1-2, the V gene TRBV29-1; D remains ambiguous. Germline CDR1 reads SQVTM; CDR2 reads ANQGSEA. Trimming took 0 bases from V and 7 from J, leaving 0 bases between them. This CDR3 contains 9 residues.

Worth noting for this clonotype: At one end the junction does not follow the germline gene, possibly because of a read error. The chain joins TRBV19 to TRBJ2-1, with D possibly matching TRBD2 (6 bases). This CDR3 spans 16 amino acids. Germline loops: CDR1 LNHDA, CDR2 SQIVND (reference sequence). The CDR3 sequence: CASTSLPSDSCNEQFF. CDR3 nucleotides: TGTGCCAGTACCAGCCTCCCTAGCGATTCCTGCAATGAGCAGTTCTTC.

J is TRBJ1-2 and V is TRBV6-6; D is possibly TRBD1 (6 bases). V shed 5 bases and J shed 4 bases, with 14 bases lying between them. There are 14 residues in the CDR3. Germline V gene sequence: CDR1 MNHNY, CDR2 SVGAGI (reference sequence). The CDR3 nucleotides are TGTGCCAGCAGTCGAATCGGGACAAGCTATGGCTACACCTTC. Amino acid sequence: CASSRIGTSYGYTF.

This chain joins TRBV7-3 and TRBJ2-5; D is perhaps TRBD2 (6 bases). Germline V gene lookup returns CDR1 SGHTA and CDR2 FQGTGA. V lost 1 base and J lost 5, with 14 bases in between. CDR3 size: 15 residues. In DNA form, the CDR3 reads TGTGCCAGCAGCTTAAATAGCGGCGATGGGGAGACCCAGTACTTC. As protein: CASSLNSGDGETQYF.

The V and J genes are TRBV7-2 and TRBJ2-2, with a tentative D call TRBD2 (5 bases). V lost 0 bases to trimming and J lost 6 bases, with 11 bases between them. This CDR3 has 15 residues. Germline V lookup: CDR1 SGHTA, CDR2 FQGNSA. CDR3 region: CASSLALVGAGELFF. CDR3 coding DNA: TGTGCCAGCAGCTTAGCACTAGTAGGCGCCGGGGAGCTGTTTTTT.

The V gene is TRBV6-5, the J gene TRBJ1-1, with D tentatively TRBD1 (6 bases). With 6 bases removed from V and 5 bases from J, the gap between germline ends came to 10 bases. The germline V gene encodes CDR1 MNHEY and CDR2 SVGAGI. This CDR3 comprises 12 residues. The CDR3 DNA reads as TGTGCCAGCAGGGAGGGGGGGACTGAAGCTTTCTTT. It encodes CASREGGTEAFF.

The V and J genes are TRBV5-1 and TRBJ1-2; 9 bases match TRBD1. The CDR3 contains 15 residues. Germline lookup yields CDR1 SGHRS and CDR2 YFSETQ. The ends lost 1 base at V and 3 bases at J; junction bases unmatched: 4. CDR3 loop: CASSLLQGADYGYTF. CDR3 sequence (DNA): TGCGCCAGCAGCTTGCTACAGGGGGCGGACTATGGCTACACCTTC.

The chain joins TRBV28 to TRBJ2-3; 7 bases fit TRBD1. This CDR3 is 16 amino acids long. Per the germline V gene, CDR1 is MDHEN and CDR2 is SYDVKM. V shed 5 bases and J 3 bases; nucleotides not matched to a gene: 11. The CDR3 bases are TGTGCCAGCAGTCCTCTGGGACAGTGGGTAACAGATACGCAGTATTTT. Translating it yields CASSPLGQWVTDTQYF.

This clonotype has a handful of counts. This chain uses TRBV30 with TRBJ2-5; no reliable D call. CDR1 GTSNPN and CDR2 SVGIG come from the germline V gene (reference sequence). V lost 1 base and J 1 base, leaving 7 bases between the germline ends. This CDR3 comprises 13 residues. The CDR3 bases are TGTGCCTGGAGTGGAGGAACCCAAGAGACCCAGTACTTC. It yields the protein CAWSGGTQETQYF.

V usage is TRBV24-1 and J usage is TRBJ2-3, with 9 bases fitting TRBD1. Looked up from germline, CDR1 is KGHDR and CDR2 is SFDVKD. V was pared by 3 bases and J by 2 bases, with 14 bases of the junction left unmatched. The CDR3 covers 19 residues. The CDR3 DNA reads TGTGCCACCAGTGATCGGGACAGGGACAAGCGGGGCCCCACAGATACGCAGTATTTT. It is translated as CATSDRDRDKRGPTDTQYF.

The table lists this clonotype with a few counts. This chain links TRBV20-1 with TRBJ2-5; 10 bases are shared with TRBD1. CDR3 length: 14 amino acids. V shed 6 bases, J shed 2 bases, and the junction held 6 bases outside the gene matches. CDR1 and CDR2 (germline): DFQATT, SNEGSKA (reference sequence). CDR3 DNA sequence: TGCAGTGCATCCGGGACAGGGGATCAAGAGACCCAGTACTTC. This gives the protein CSASGTGDQETQYF.

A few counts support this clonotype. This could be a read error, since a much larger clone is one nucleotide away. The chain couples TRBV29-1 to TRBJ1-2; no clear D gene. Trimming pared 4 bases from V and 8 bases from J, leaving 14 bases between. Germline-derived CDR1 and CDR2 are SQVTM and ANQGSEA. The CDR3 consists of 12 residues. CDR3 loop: CSVGMKFAGYTF. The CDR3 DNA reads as TGCAGCGTTGGTATGAAATTCGCAGGCTACACCTTC.

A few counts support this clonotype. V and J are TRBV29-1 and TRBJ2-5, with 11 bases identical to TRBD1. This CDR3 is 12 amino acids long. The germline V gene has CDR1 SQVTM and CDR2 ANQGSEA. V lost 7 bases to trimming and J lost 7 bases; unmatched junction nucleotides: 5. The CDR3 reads CSAGTGGSTQYF. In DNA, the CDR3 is TGCAGCGCGGGGACAGGGGGTTCGACCCAGTACTTC.

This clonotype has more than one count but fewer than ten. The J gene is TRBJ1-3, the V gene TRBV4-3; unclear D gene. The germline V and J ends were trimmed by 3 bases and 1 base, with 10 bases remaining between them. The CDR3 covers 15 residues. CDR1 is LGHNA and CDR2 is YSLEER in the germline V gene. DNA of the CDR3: TGCGCCAGCAGCCATGCCTTGGGATCTGGAAACACCATATATTTT. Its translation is CASSHALGSGNTIYF.

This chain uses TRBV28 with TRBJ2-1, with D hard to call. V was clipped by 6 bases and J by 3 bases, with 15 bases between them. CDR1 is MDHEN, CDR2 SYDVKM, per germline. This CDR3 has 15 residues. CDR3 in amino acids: CASSSLGLDYNEQFF. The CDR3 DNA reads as TGTGCCAGCAGCTCCCTAGGGTTAGACTACAATGAGCAGTTCTTC.

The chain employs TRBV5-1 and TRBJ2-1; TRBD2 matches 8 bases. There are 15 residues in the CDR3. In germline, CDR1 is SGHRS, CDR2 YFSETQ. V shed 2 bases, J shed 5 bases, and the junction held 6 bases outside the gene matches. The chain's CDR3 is CASSLILADHNEQFF. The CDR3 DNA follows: TGCGCCAGCAGCTTAATACTAGCGGACCACAATGAGCAGTTCTTC.

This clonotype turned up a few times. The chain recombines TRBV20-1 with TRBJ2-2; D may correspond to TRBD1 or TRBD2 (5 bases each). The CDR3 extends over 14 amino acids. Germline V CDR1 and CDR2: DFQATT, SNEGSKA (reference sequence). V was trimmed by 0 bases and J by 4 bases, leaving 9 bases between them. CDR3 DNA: TGCAGTGCTAGAGAGCCCGGGACCACCGGGGAGCTGTTTTTT. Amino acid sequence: CSAREPGTTGELFF.

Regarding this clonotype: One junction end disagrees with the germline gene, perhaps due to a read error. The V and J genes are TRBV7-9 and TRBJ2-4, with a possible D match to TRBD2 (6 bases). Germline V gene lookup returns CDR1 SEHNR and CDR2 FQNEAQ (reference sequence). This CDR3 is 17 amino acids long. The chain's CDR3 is CASSRVTVLLAKNIQCF. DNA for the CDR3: TGTGCCAGCAGCCGCGTCACCGTCCTACTAGCCAAAAACATTCAGTGCTTC.

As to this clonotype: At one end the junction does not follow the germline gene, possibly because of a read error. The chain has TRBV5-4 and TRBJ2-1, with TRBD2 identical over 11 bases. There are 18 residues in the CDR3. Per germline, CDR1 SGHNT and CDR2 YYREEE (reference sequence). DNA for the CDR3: TGTGCCAGCAGCTTGGGGACTAGCGGGTCTATCTCCTACAGTGAGCAGTTCTTC. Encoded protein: CASSLGTSGSISYSEQFF.

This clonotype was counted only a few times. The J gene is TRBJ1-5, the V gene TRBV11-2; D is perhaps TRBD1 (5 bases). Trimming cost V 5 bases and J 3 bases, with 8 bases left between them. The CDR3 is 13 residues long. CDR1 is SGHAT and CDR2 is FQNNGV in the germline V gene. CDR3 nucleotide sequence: TGTGCCAGCAGCATTGGGACCAATCAGCCCCAGCATTTT. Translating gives CASSIGTNQPQHF.